This T cell receptor beta chain was documented in a study of control samples from healthy donors and cancer patients. Assay used: immunoSEQ multiplex PCR; TCRdb lists only in-frame clones, some missing. The data contain around 75,000 clones, about 92% of them singletons. This CDR3 region has 11 residues. Trimming stripped 2 bases from V and 5 bases from J, with 4 bases between. The germline V gene has CDR1 SGHNT and CDR2 YYREEE (reference sequence). The chain has TRBV5-4 and TRBJ2-5; D is unresolved. Material: blood. The clonotype was recovered from a woman in her sixties in good health. The CDR3 sequence: CASSFYETQYF. Here the CDR3 DNA reads TGTGCCAGCAGCTTTTACGAGACCCAGTACTTC. Looking up the rest from reference TRBV5-4 and TRBJ2-5 gives the full variable domain: ETGVTQSPTHLIKTRGQQVTLRCSSQSGHNTVSWYQQALGQGPQFIFQYYREEENGRGNFPPRFSGLQFPNYSSELNVNALELDDSALYLCASSFYETQYFGPGTRLLVL.